The table lists the clone carrying this T cell receptor beta chain with a few counts. What it binds is not known. These data are taken from a study of vaccination effects on CD4 cells after COVID-19. Whole-study context: It was two doses of either the BNT162b2 or mRNA-1273 vaccine that participants received.

ViraFEST expansion of antigen-specific CD4+ T cells with viral peptide pools preceded sequencing. Subsequent to a culture period of approximately 11 days, CD4+ T cells were isolated. Infection dated between March and December 2020, before the Alpha, Beta and Delta variants reached the United States. In culture with about 9.7 IU/ml IL-2 and approximately 9.1 ug/ml peptides, PBMC were grown at roughly 2 million per well. The study's findings and limits: Spike-reactive clones detected post-vaccine in convalescents consisted mainly of new vaccine-induced clones.

Sequencing was performed with immunoSEQ multiplex PCR; in TCRdb, only in-frame clones are kept and a portion is missing. The sample has roughly 27,000 clones, 69% seen once. The CDR3 sequence is 17 residues long. Trimming removed 0 bases at V and 5 bases at J, with 15 bases between. CDR1 and CDR2 (germline): SGHNT, YYREEE (reference sequence). This chain connects TRBV5-4 to TRBJ1-6; perhaps TRBD1 as D (5 bases). The origin of this receptor is a human donor who had a prior SARS-CoV-2 infection. The source was CD4+ T cells from PBMCs cultured with SARS-CoV-2 spike peptides, collected before COVID-19 vaccination. The CDR3 region is CASSLVGAGTDNSPLHF. The CDR3, as DNA: TGTGCCAGCAGCTTGGTCGGGGCTGGGACCGATAATTCACCCCTCCACTTT.